The text below deals with one T cell receptor (beta chain). This clonotype appeared a few times. Its antigen has not been determined. There are no base qualities to consult, and no much larger clone falls within one base. The treatment or condition tag for this specimen amounts to: allogeneic hematopoietic cell transplantation with graft depleted of TCRalphabeta T cells and CD19 B cells. The children who served as transplant recipients had been given grafts of TCRalphabeta/CD19-depleted allogeneic hematopoietic cells. The germline V end is reduced by 0 bases and the J end by 7 bases; junction bases left unmatched: 9. From its cysteine to its phenylalanine, the CDR3 spans 16 amino acids. Here the CDR3 DNA is all that survives: 48 bases in frame from base 1. CDR1 and CDR2 are read off the germline V gene as SGDLS and YYNGEE. This sample is part of a study of T-cell reconstitution after alpha-beta-depleted transplantation in children listed by TCRdb under 2016. Regarding the study in general: Using TCR repertoire profiling, the study followed T-cell immune reconstitution in a quantitative way in children after TCRalphabeta/CD19-depleted allogeneic hematopoietic cell transplantation. Results the study describes overall, beyond this receptor: The frequencies of hyperexpanded clones fell over the following months, and after one year, T-cell counts and TCRbeta diversity were mostly attributed to newly produced T cells. In some patients, high TCRbeta diversity at day 60 was attributed to recipient T cells and intrathymic progenitors that had survived conditioning. About two months after transplant, the apparently early recovery of alphabetaT-cell counts reportedly depended on just several hundred clones that had expanded rapidly and came from non-depleted graft cells.

Preparation of the library involved PCR. TCRdb records Illumina HiSeq 2500 as the sequencer. Molecular barcoding was employed in the preparation of TCR libraries, with unique molecular identifiers being used to normalize TCRbeta repertoire quantification. Starting from the raw public reads, TCRdb applied fastp trimming at Q25, assembled clones with MiXCR and retained in-frame beta chains. Entries that share a CDR3 protein sequence are merged under the most common genes and DNA. The sample table shows 600,000 or so distinct CDR3 sequences, and more than 20% are seen once. The leading ten clones occupy 11% to 15% of the sample.

This receptor was taken from a boy under two years old who had a stem cell transplant for acute myeloid leukemia, so the T cells may come from the graft donor. Sequenced here: PBMCs, mostly from graft donor cells, sampled 360 days after TCRalphabeta/CD19-depleted stem cell transplant. The receptor chain draws on TRBV9 and TRBJ2-1; 8 central bases correspond to TRBD2. The CDR3 here reads CASSVGIASGLNEQFF. At the DNA level, the sequence is TGTGCCAGCAGCGTAGGGATCGCTAGCGGGTTAAATGAGCAGTTCTTC.